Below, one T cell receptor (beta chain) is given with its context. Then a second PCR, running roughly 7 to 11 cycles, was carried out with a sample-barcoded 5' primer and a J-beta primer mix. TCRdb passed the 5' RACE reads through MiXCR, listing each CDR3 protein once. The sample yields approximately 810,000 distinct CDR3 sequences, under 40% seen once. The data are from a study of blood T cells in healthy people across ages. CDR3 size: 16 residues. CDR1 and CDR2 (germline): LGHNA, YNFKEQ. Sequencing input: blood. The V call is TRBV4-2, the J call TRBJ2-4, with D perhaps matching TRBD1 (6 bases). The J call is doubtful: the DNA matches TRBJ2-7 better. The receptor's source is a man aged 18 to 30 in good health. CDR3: CASSQDGQPSSYEQYF. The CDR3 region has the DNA TGTGCCAGCAGCCAAGATGGACAGCCCAGCTCCTACGAGCAGTACTTC.